This record looks at one TCR beta chain sequence and its context. What it recognizes is unknown. This specimen belongs to a study of graft-versus-host responses after intestinal transplantation. Study-wide background: Recipients underwent multivisceral, liver-intestinal, or isolated intestinal transplants. Each patient got anti-thymocyte globulin induction, then tacrolimus and steroids for roughly 3 years. Study-wide points: High graft-versus-host to host-versus-graft clonal ratios were seen in allografts of patients with graft-donor T cell macrochimerism. Recipient marrow harbored GvH clones, some of which surfaced first in ileum or blood.

Libraries were prepared by immunoSEQ multiplex PCR; TCRdb keeps only in-frame clonotypes and omits some of them. The data hold 60,000 to 90,000 clones, with about 90% observed a single time. The germline gives CDR1 LGHNT, CDR2 FRNRAP. This CDR3 spans 15 amino acids. The J segment lost 2 bases and the V segment lost 5 bases, leaving 8 bases of the junction unmatched. This specimen consisted of unstimulated CD8+ T cells sorted from spleen or lymph node cells, obtained before intestinal transplant. This TCR was recovered from a human donor who received an intestinal transplant. This sequence joins TRBV12-5 and TRBJ1-2; 7 bases match TRBD1. For the CDR3, the DNA is TGTGCTAGTGGTCCTGAAACAGGGGCCAACTATGGCTACACCTTC. Its translation: CASGPETGANYGYTF. Together with reference TRBV12-5 and TRBJ1-2, the CDR3 gives the full variable domain: DARVTQTPRHKVTEMGQEVTMRCQPILGHNTVFWYRQTMMQGLELLAYFRNRAPLDDSGMPKDRFSAEMPDATLATLKIQPSEPRDSAVYFCASGPETGANYGYTFGSGTRLTVV.